These T cell receptor beta chains were read from a single sample in a study of radiotherapy plus CTLA-4 blockade in lung cancer. Assay: immunoSEQ multiplex PCR; the TCRdb copy retains only in-frame clones and omits some. The sample has 86,000 or so clones; under 80% are singletons. The source was peripheral blood, collected from a patient treated with radiotherapy plus ipilimumab. Receptors were obtained from a human donor with non-small cell lung cancer who had a partial response to radiotherapy plus ipilimumab. Some clones in this sample may be carry-over from other donors' samples. CDR3s include the opening cysteine and the closing phenylalanine or tryptophan. D genes are given only for firm matches. Clone size, where shown, is once, few, many, or a class for clones that have expanded.

J gene	D gene	clone size	V gene	CDR3 protein	CDR3 DNA
TRBJ1-2	.	.	TRBV5-1	CASSKQEGFGYTF	TGCGCCAGCAGCAAACAGGAAGGGTTCGGCTACACCTTC
TRBJ2-1	.	.	TRBV4-1	CASSQEMRRNEQFF	TGCGCCAGCAGCCAAGAAATGCGCCGGAATGAGCAGTTCTTC
TRBJ2-7	TRBD2	once	TRBV7-8	CASSLGTSGSSYEQYF	TGTGCCAGCAGCTTAGGGACTAGCGGGAGCTCCTACGAGCAGTACTTC
TRBJ1-5	.	few	TRBV27	CATRGAGGFHQPQHF	TGTGCCACCCGGGGAGCCGGGGGGTTTCATCAGCCCCAGCATTTT
TRBJ2-1	.	.	TRBV13	CASSPYPNEQFF	TGTGCCAGCAGCCCCTACCCCAATGAGCAGTTCTTC
TRBJ2-1	.	few	TRBV7-6	CASSQTVSYNEQFF	TGTGCCAGCAGCCAGACAGTTTCCTACAATGAGCAGTTCTTC
TRBJ1-1	.	once	TRBV9	CASRGPNTEAFF	TGTGCCAGCAGGGGCCCGAACACTGAAGCTTTCTTT
TRBJ1-2	.	.	TRBV19	CASSLLDNYGYTF	TGTGCCAGCTCACTATTGGATAACTATGGCTACACCTTC
TRBJ1-1	TRBD1	.	TRBV4-3	CASSQDLGTGFTEAFF	TGCGCCAGCAGCCAAGACTTGGGGACAGGGTTCACTGAAGCTTTCTTT
TRBJ2-7	TRBD2	few	TRBV7-8	CASLRAGGYEQYF	TGTGCCAGCCTTCGCGCGGGGGGCTACGAGCAGTACTTC
TRBJ1-1	.	.	TRBV7-8	CASSPRDGGGAFF	TGTGCCAGCAGTCCTCGGGACGGCGGGGGGGCTTTCTTT
TRBJ2-5	TRBD2	.	TRBV6-5	CASRKVGREQETQYF	TGTGCCAGCAGAAAAGTGGGGCGGGAGCAAGAGACCCAGTACTTC
TRBJ1-2	.	few	TRBV6-1	CASSERVSYGYTF	TGTGCCAGCAGTGAACGAGTCTCTTATGGCTACACCTTC
TRBJ2-7	.	once	TRBV25-1	CASSEYKGRVYEQYF	TGTGCCAGCAGTGAATATAAGGGCAGGGTTTACGAGCAGTACTTC
TRBJ1-4	TRBD1	few	TRBV27	CASSRRTGEKLFF	TGTGCCAGCAGTAGAAGGACAGGAGAAAAACTGTTTTTT
TRBJ1-1	.	.	TRBV18	CASSPVQDTEAFF	TGTGCCAGCTCACCCGTACAAGACACTGAAGCTTTCTTT
TRBJ2-5	.	.	TRBV30	CAWQPRWAGTQETQYF	TGTGCCTGGCAGCCCCGATGGGCGGGTACCCAAGAGACCCAGTACTTC
TRBJ2-7	TRBD1	.	TRBV27	CASKQGQGWNEQYF	TGTGCCAGCAAACAGGGACAGGGGTGGAACGAGCAGTACTTC
TRBJ1-2	.	.	TRBV4-1	CASSSTQPGIVGYTF	TGCGCCAGCAGCTCCACACAACCGGGAATCGTAGGCTACACCTTC
TRBJ2-4	TRBD1	.	TRBV7-2	CASSSPDRGHGIQYF	TGTGCCAGCAGCTCCCCCGACAGGGGCCACGGAATTCAGTACTTC
TRBJ2-1	.	.	TRBV6-6	CASSGSESSYNEQFF	TGTGCCAGCAGTGGGAGCGAAAGCTCCTACAATGAGCAGTTCTTC
TRBJ2-3	TRBD2	.	TRBV14	CASSVWGLGTDTQYF	TGTGCCAGCAGCGTGTGGGGACTAGGTACAGATACGCAGTATTTT
TRBJ2-7	.	.	TRBV6-6	CASSYDQSGSYEQYF	TGTGCCAGCAGTTACGACCAGTCAGGTTCGTACGAGCAGTACTTC
TRBJ1-2	.	.	TRBV6-6	CASSYSADNYGYTF	TGTGCCAGCAGTTACTCCGCGGATAACTATGGCTACACCTTC
TRBJ1-2	TRBD1	.	TRBV19	CASSFPGQGYGYTF	TGTGCCAGTAGTTTCCCGGGACAGGGGTACGGCTACACCTTC
TRBJ2-7	.	few	TRBV11-2	CASSGGGEDIYEQYF	TGTGCCAGCAGCGGAGGGGGGGAGGATATCTACGAGCAGTACTTC
TRBJ1-1	.	.	TRBV5-4	CASSPGWGVNTEAFF	TGTGCCAGCAGTCCGGGCTGGGGGGTTAACACTGAAGCTTTCTTT
TRBJ1-5	.	.	TRBV7-8	CASSLDYSNQPQHF	TGTGCCAGCAGCTTAGATTATAGCAATCAGCCCCAGCATTTT
TRBJ2-7	TRBD1	.	TRBV28	CASSRGDRGWDEQYF	TGTGCCAGCAGTCGGGGGGACAGGGGTTGGGACGAGCAGTACTTC
TRBJ1-4	.	few	TRBV19	CASTPGRQGGTTNEKLFF	TGTGCCAGTACCCCGGGGCGCCAGGGAGGGACAACTAATGAAAAACTGTTTTTT
TRBJ2-5	TRBD2	once	TRBV5-1	CASSSGTSGMETQYF	TGCGCCAGCAGCTCCGGGACTAGCGGAATGGAGACCCAGTACTTC
TRBJ1-4	TRBD1	.	TRBV28	CASSLAEGATNEKLFF	TGTGCCAGCAGCCTCGCTGAGGGGGCTACTAATGAAAAACTGTTTTTT
TRBJ2-2	TRBD2	.	TRBV4-1	CASSPLTSGRAAELFF	TGCGCCAGCAGCCCCCTGACTAGCGGGAGGGCCGCGGAGCTGTTTTTT
TRBJ2-5	.	few	TRBV10-3	CATSGGGRETQYF	TGTGCCACCAGCGGAGGGGGCAGAGAGACCCAGTACTTC
TRBJ2-7	TRBD1	.	TRBV5-4	CASSSSSGQESYEQYF	TGTGCCAGCAGTTCCAGTTCGGGACAGGAGTCCTACGAGCAGTACTTC
TRBJ2-5	.	.	TRBV5-4	CASSLAGLQETQYF	TGTGCCAGCAGCTTAGCAGGGCTCCAAGAGACCCAGTACTTC
TRBJ1-2	TRBD1	.	TRBV11-2	CASSASGTGAGYTF	TGTGCCAGCAGCGCCTCCGGGACAGGGGCCGGCTACACCTTC
TRBJ1-2	TRBD1	.	TRBV11-2	CASSLSVGGLYGYTF	TGTGCCAGCAGCTTATCGGTAGGGGGCCTCTATGGCTACACCTTC
TRBJ1-2	TRBD1	.	TRBV16	CASSQSFGQGWDGYTF	TGTGCCAGCAGCCAATCGTTTGGACAGGGGTGGGATGGCTACACCTTC
TRBJ2-3	.	.	TRBV28	CASSPPPTKMDTQYF	TGCGCCAGCAGCCCACCTCCAACTAAGATGGATACGCAGTATTTT
TRBJ2-1	TRBD2	.	TRBV19	CASTPVAGGHNEQFF	TGTGCCAGTACCCCGGTAGCGGGAGGTCATAATGAGCAGTTCTTC
TRBJ2-7	.	.	TRBV7-6	CASSLKAEGVSSYEQYF	TGTGCCAGCAGCCTAAAGGCCGAGGGGGTGAGCTCCTACGAGCAGTACTTC
TRBJ2-3	.	once	TRBV7-3	CASSQAGNTQYF	TGTGCCAGCAGCCAAGCCGGGAATACGCAGTATTTT
TRBJ2-6	.	few	TRBV7-8	CASSSIESGQFTGANVLTF	TGTGCCAGCAGCTCGATCGAGTCAGGGCAGTTCACTGGGGCCAACGTCCTGACTTTC